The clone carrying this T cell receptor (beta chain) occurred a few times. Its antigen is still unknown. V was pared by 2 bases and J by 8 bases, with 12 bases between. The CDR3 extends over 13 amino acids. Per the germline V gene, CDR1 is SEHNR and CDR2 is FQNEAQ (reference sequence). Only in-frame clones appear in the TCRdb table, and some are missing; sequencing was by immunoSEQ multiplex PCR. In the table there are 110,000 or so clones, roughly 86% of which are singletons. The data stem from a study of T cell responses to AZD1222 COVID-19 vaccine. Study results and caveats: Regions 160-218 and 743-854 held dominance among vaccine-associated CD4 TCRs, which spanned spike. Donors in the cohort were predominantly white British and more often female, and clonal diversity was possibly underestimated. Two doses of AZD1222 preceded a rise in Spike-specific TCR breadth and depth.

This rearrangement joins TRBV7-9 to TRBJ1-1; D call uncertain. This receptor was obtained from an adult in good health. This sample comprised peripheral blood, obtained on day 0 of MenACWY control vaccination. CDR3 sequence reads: CASSLSASAEAFF. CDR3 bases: TGTGCCAGCAGCTTATCCGCGTCGGCAGAAGCTTTCTTT.